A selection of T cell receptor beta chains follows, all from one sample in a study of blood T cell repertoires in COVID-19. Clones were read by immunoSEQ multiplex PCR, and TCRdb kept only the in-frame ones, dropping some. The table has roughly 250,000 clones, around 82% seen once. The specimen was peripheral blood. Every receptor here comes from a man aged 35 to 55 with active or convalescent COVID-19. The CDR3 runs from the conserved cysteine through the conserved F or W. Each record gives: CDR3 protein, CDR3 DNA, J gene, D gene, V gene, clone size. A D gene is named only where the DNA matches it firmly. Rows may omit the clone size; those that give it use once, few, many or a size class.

CDR3 protein: CASSSPDRSTNEKLFF; CDR3 DNA: TGTGCCAGCAGTTCCCCCGACAGATCAACTAATGAAAAACTGTTTTTT; J gene: TRBJ1-4; D gene: .; V gene: TRBV28; clone size: .
CDR3 protein: CASSQSTGANTEAFF; CDR3 DNA: TGTGCCAGCAGTCAATCGACAGGGGCTAACACTGAAGCTTTCTTT; J gene: TRBJ1-1; D gene: TRBD1; V gene: TRBV6-5; clone size: few
CDR3 protein: CASSPQGYYGYTF; CDR3 DNA: TGTGCCAGCAGCCCACAGGGCTACTATGGCTACACCTTC; J gene: TRBJ1-2; D gene: .; V gene: TRBV6-6; clone size: .
CDR3 protein: CASSTTGQGTRAVTEAFF; CDR3 DNA: TGTGCCAGCAGCACAACAGGTCAGGGGACGAGGGCGGTCACTGAAGCTTTCTTT; J gene: TRBJ1-1; D gene: .; V gene: TRBV7-8; clone size: .
CDR3 protein: CASRGETGGTEAFF; CDR3 DNA: TGTGCCAGCAGGGGGGAAACAGGGGGCACTGAAGCTTTCTTT; J gene: TRBJ1-1; D gene: TRBD1; V gene: TRBV6-5; clone size: .
CDR3 protein: CASSLSGTGELFF; CDR3 DNA: TGTGCCAGCAGTTTATCCGGCACCGGGGAGCTGTTTTTT; J gene: TRBJ2-2; D gene: .; V gene: TRBV27; clone size: .
CDR3 protein: CASSRLAAYEQYF; CDR3 DNA: TGTGCCAGTAGTAGACTAGCGGCCTACGAGCAGTACTTC; J gene: TRBJ2-7; D gene: TRBD2; V gene: TRBV19; clone size: .
CDR3 protein: CASRLNYGYTF; CDR3 DNA: TGTGCCAGCAGACTAAACTATGGCTACACCTTC; J gene: TRBJ1-2; D gene: .; V gene: TRBV6-5; clone size: .
CDR3 protein: CSARSDYGYTF; CDR3 DNA: TGCAGTGCTAGATCTGACTATGGCTACACCTTC; J gene: TRBJ1-2; D gene: .; V gene: TRBV20-1; clone size: .
CDR3 protein: CAWSVDSNSPLHF; CDR3 DNA: TGTGCCTGGAGTGTAGACAGTAATTCACCCCTCCACTTT; J gene: TRBJ1-6; D gene: .; V gene: TRBV30; clone size: .
CDR3 protein: CASSERTGMPNQPQHF; CDR3 DNA: TGTGCCAGCAGTGAACGGACAGGGATGCCCAATCAGCCCCAGCATTTT; J gene: TRBJ1-5; D gene: TRBD1; V gene: TRBV6-1; clone size: .
CDR3 protein: CASSREENTIYF; CDR3 DNA: TGTGCCAGCAGCCGCGAGGAAAACACCATATATTTT; J gene: TRBJ1-3; D gene: .; V gene: TRBV9; clone size: .
CDR3 protein: CASSRGQRAYEQYF; CDR3 DNA: TGTGCCAGCAGCCGGGGACAGCGGGCCTACGAGCAGTACTTC; J gene: TRBJ2-7; D gene: .; V gene: TRBV6-2/TRBV6-3; clone size: .
CDR3 protein: CASSPVDAVETQYF; CDR3 DNA: TGTGCCAGCAGCCCAGTCGACGCGGTAGAGACCCAGTACTTC; J gene: TRBJ2-5; D gene: .; V gene: TRBV3-1/TRBV3-2; clone size: .
CDR3 protein: CASSSNLDTRTSNQPQHF; CDR3 DNA: TGTGCCAGCAGCTCCAACCTCGATACACGTACATCCAATCAGCCCCAGCATTTT; J gene: TRBJ1-5; D gene: .; V gene: TRBV7-8; clone size: .
CDR3 protein: CASRSGGSTDTQYF; CDR3 DNA: TGCGCCAGCAGGAGCGGGGGTAGCACAGATACGCAGTATTTT; J gene: TRBJ2-3; D gene: TRBD2; V gene: TRBV10-2; clone size: once
CDR3 protein: CASSYSGGSAFF; CDR3 DNA: TGTGCCAGCAGTTACTCGGGGGGGTCGGCTTTCTTT; J gene: TRBJ1-1; D gene: .; V gene: TRBV6-6; clone size: .
CDR3 protein: CASSPPGVYGYTF; CDR3 DNA: TGTGCCAGCAGTCCGCCGGGAGTCTATGGCTACACCTTC; J gene: TRBJ1-2; D gene: .; V gene: TRBV12-3/TRBV12-4; clone size: few
CDR3 protein: CAISSGTDRSGNTIYF; CDR3 DNA: TGTGCCATCAGCTCAGGAACCGACAGGTCTGGAAACACCATATATTTT; J gene: TRBJ1-3; D gene: .; V gene: TRBV10-3; clone size: .
CDR3 protein: CAWDRGQMNTGELFF; CDR3 DNA: TGTGCCTGGGACAGGGGGCAAATGAACACCGGGGAGCTGTTTTTT; J gene: TRBJ2-2; D gene: TRBD1; V gene: TRBV30; clone size: .
CDR3 protein: CASSPGQVYEQYF; CDR3 DNA: TGTGCCAGCAGCCCGGGACAGGTCTACGAGCAGTACTTC; J gene: TRBJ2-7; D gene: TRBD1; V gene: TRBV6-5; clone size: .
CDR3 protein: CASSFWGLRGYTF; CDR3 DNA: TGTGCCAGCAGTTTCTGGGGGCTTCGTGGCTACACCTTC; J gene: TRBJ1-2; D gene: .; V gene: TRBV12-3/TRBV12-4; clone size: few
CDR3 protein: CASSGAGMETQYF; CDR3 DNA: TGTGCCAGCAGCGGTGCGGGGATGGAGACCCAGTACTTC; J gene: TRBJ2-5; D gene: .; V gene: TRBV7-9; clone size: .
CDR3 protein: CASSRFSRGRVSNYGYTF; CDR3 DNA: TGTGCCAGCAGCCGTTTCTCCAGGGGGCGCGTCTCTAACTATGGCTACACCTTC; J gene: TRBJ1-2; D gene: TRBD1; V gene: TRBV5-6; clone size: .
CDR3 protein: CASSFFTGDPYEQYF; CDR3 DNA: TGTGCCAGCAGCTTTTTCACGGGGGACCCCTACGAGCAGTACTTC; J gene: TRBJ2-7; D gene: .; V gene: TRBV11-3; clone size: few
CDR3 protein: CASGLVTSGGDEQFF; CDR3 DNA: TGTGCTAGTGGTTTGGTGACTAGTGGGGGTGATGAGCAGTTCTTC; J gene: TRBJ2-1; D gene: .; V gene: TRBV12-5; clone size: .
CDR3 protein: CATSDLGQGAVFF; CDR3 DNA: TGTGCCACCAGTGATTTGGGGCAGGGGGCGGTGTTCTTC; J gene: TRBJ2-1; D gene: TRBD1; V gene: TRBV24-1; clone size: .
CDR3 protein: CASSALAGSGEQFF; CDR3 DNA: TGTGCCAGTAGTGCGCTAGCGGGCTCTGGTGAGCAGTTCTTC; J gene: TRBJ2-1; D gene: TRBD2; V gene: TRBV19; clone size: .
CDR3 protein: CSVVIQPAKRDRGEYSIFF; CDR3 DNA: TGCAGCGTTGTGATCCAGCCCGCAAAGCGGGACAGGGGAGAGTATTCGATCTTCTTT; J gene: TRBJ1-1; D gene: TRBD1; V gene: TRBV29-1; clone size: .
CDR3 protein: CASSRTDNSPLHF; CDR3 DNA: TGTGCCAGCAGCCGGACAGATAATTCACCCCTCCACTTT; J gene: TRBJ1-6; D gene: .; V gene: TRBV6-5; clone size: .
CDR3 protein: CASSGWATGELFF; CDR3 DNA: TGTGCCAGCAGCGGATGGGCCACCGGGGAGCTGTTTTTT; J gene: TRBJ2-2; D gene: .; V gene: TRBV5-6; clone size: .
CDR3 protein: CAWSGVVSEKLFF; CDR3 DNA: TGTGCCTGGAGTGGTGTCGTTAGTGAAAAACTGTTTTTT; J gene: TRBJ1-4; D gene: .; V gene: TRBV30; clone size: .
CDR3 protein: CASSLRTGDYGYTF; CDR3 DNA: TGTGCCAGCAGCCTCCGGACAGGGGACTATGGCTACACCTTC; J gene: TRBJ1-2; D gene: TRBD1; V gene: TRBV11-3; clone size: .
CDR3 protein: CASGAFERETQYF; CDR3 DNA: TGTGCTAGTGGTGCCTTTGAGAGGGAGACCCAGTACTTC; J gene: TRBJ2-5; D gene: .; V gene: TRBV12-5; clone size: .
CDR3 protein: CASSIGQLSTDTQYF; CDR3 DNA: TGTGCCAGTAGTATCGGACAGCTGAGCACAGATACGCAGTATTTT; J gene: TRBJ2-3; D gene: .; V gene: TRBV19; clone size: .
CDR3 protein: CASSQDIGLAERDTQYF; CDR3 DNA: TGTGCCAGCAGCCAAGATATAGGGCTAGCGGAGAGGGATACGCAGTATTTT; J gene: TRBJ2-3; D gene: TRBD2; V gene: TRBV3-1/TRBV3-2; clone size: .
CDR3 protein: CASSLGVAGVETQYF; CDR3 DNA: TGCGCCAGCAGCTTAGGAGTAGCGGGAGTAGAGACCCAGTACTTC; J gene: TRBJ2-5; D gene: TRBD2; V gene: TRBV5-1; clone size: once
CDR3 protein: CASAPDGGPRETQYF; CDR3 DNA: TGTGCCAGCGCTCCCGATGGAGGGCCTCGGGAGACCCAGTACTTC; J gene: TRBJ2-5; D gene: .; V gene: TRBV27; clone size: .
CDR3 protein: CASGLGLTDTQYF; CDR3 DNA: TGTGCTAGTGGTTTGGGTCTAACAGATACGCAGTATTTT; J gene: TRBJ2-3; D gene: .; V gene: TRBV12-5; clone size: .
CDR3 protein: CAWKGPGNEQFF; CDR3 DNA: TGTGCCTGGAAAGGACCAGGGAATGAGCAGTTCTTC; J gene: TRBJ2-1; D gene: .; V gene: TRBV30; clone size: .
CDR3 protein: CASTTPGTGDHEQYF; CDR3 DNA: TGTGCCAGCACCACCCCCGGGACAGGGGACCACGAGCAGTACTTC; J gene: TRBJ2-7; D gene: TRBD1; V gene: TRBV6-5; clone size: .
CDR3 protein: CASSSSILSSGGETQYF; CDR3 DNA: TGTGCCAGCAGCTCATCTATCCTATCTTCGGGGGGGGAGACCCAGTACTTC; J gene: TRBJ2-5; D gene: TRBD2; V gene: TRBV7-9; clone size: .
CDR3 protein: CASSQEVRQGGNQPQHF; CDR3 DNA: TGCGCCAGCAGCCAAGAGGTGCGACAGGGAGGCAATCAGCCCCAGCATTTT; J gene: TRBJ1-5; D gene: TRBD1; V gene: TRBV4-1; clone size: .
CDR3 protein: CASDFGGFAYEQYF; CDR3 DNA: TGTGCCAGCGATTTCGGGGGATTTGCGTACGAGCAGTACTTC; J gene: TRBJ2-7; D gene: .; V gene: TRBV6-5; clone size: few
CDR3 protein: CASAGQVLDYGYTF; CDR3 DNA: TGTGCCAGCGCTGGACAGGTTTTGGACTATGGCTACACCTTC; J gene: TRBJ1-2; D gene: TRBD1; V gene: TRBV18; clone size: .
CDR3 protein: CAIRPDSNSPLHF; CDR3 DNA: TGTGCCATCAGGCCCGACAGTAATTCACCCCTCCACTTT; J gene: TRBJ1-6; D gene: .; V gene: TRBV10-3; clone size: .
CDR3 protein: CAWRTVGNTIYF; CDR3 DNA: TGTGCCTGGAGGACAGTTGGAAACACCATATATTTT; J gene: TRBJ1-3; D gene: .; V gene: TRBV30; clone size: .
CDR3 protein: CASSRQGSSYEQYF; CDR3 DNA: TGTGCCAGCAGCCGACAGGGGAGCTCCTACGAGCAGTACTTC; J gene: TRBJ2-7; D gene: TRBD1; V gene: TRBV6-2/TRBV6-3; clone size: .
CDR3 protein: CASSKAPGHYLF; CDR3 DNA: TGTGCCAGCAGCAAAGCCCCGGGACACTACCTTTTT; J gene: TRBJ1-2; D gene: .; V gene: TRBV21-1; clone size: .
CDR3 protein: CASRQGVDTEAFF; CDR3 DNA: TGTGCCAGCAGACAGGGGGTGGACACTGAAGCTTTCTTT; J gene: TRBJ1-1; D gene: TRBD1; V gene: TRBV7-9; clone size: .
CDR3 protein: CASSPPDRYNQPQHF; CDR3 DNA: TGTGCCAGCAGTCCGCCAGACAGGTACAATCAGCCCCAGCATTTT; J gene: TRBJ1-5; D gene: .; V gene: TRBV28; clone size: .
CDR3 protein: CASSLDRDVNTEAFF; CDR3 DNA: TGTGCCAGCAGCTTAGACAGGGACGTGAACACTGAAGCTTTCTTT; J gene: TRBJ1-1; D gene: .; V gene: TRBV7-8; clone size: .